These T cell receptor beta chains were read from a single sample in a study of cytomegalovirus exposure and HLA in healthy donors. Only in-frame clones appear in the TCRdb table, and some are missing; sequencing was by immunoSEQ multiplex PCR. The sample has about 120,000 clones, approximately 80% seen once. Sequences were obtained from PBMCs. Receptors originate from a man in his forties in good health and CMV-seropositive. Each CDR3 is given with its conserved first and last residue. A D gene is named only where the DNA matches it firmly. For some rows the clone size is stated as once, few or many, or as a class when expanded; others skip it.

D gene | J gene | V gene | clone size | CDR3 protein | CDR3 DNA
TRBD2 | TRBJ2-7 | TRBV7-9 | - | CASSLSGTNSYEQYF | TGTGCCAGCAGCTTAAGCGGGACTAACTCCTACGAGCAGTACTTC
TRBD1 | TRBJ2-3 | TRBV18 | - | CASSPGQGGADTQYF | TGTGCCAGCTCACCCGGACAGGGTGGGGCAGATACGCAGTATTTT
TRBD1 | TRBJ2-2 | TRBV7-9 | - | CASSRRTGDVGRRGAVF | TGTGCCAGCAGTCGGAGGACAGGGGACGTGGGGCGCCGGGGAGCTGTTTTT
- | TRBJ2-2 | TRBV7-2 | - | CASSSDQVTGELFF | TGTGCCAGCAGCTCAGACCAGGTCACCGGGGAGCTGTTTTTT
TRBD1 | TRBJ1-4 | TRBV7-2 | once | CASSHRGTNEKLFF | TGTGCCAGCAGCCACAGGGGAACTAATGAAAAACTGTTTTTT
- | TRBJ2-3 | TRBV29-1 | - | CSVGESYTQYF | TGCAGCGTTGGTGAGTCCTATACGCAGTATTTT
- | TRBJ2-2 | TRBV19 | - | CASSISRQRNTGELFF | TGTGCCAGTAGTATATCGCGACAGAGGAACACCGGGGAGCTGTTTTTT
TRBD1 | TRBJ1-5 | TRBV28 | - | CAVQGAGNQPQHF | TGTGCCGTTCAGGGGGCTGGCAATCAGCCCCAGCATTTT
TRBD1 | TRBJ2-7 | TRBV10-3 | - | CAISEGTGTLSYEQYF | TGTGCCATCAGTGAAGGGACAGGCACCCTCTCCTACGAGCAGTACTTC
- | TRBJ2-5 | TRBV18 | few | CASSPGLAETQYF | TGTGCCAGCTCACCAGGTCTAGCCGAGACCCAGTACTTC
- | TRBJ1-1 | TRBV15 | - | CATSRRGNTEAFF | TGTGCCACCAGCAGAAGGGGTAACACTGAAGCTTTCTTT
- | TRBJ2-5 | TRBV7-9 | - | CASSLGFARNQETQYF | TGTGCCAGCAGCTTAGGGTTTGCCAGGAACCAAGAGACCCAGTACTTC
TRBD1 | TRBJ1-1 | TRBV5-4 | - | CASSLVTGGVGSTEAFF | TGTGCCAGCAGCTTGGTAACAGGGGGTGTGGGGAGCACTGAAGCTTTCTTT
- | TRBJ2-2 | TRBV7-3 | - | CASSQRTANAGELFF | TGTGCCAGCAGCCAAAGGACAGCCAACGCCGGGGAGCTGTTTTTT
TRBD1 | TRBJ2-1 | TRBV4-3 | - | CASSQEGTGIDNEQFF | TGCGCCAGCAGCCAAGAAGGGACAGGTATCGACAATGAGCAGTTCTTC
- | TRBJ1-5 | TRBV28 | once | CASSLPGGYQPQHF | TGTGCCAGCAGTTTACCGGGGGGGTACCAGCCCCAGCATTTT
- | TRBJ1-4 | TRBV4-1 | - | CASSQDWQANEKLFF | TGCGCCAGCAGCCAAGATTGGCAGGCGAATGAAAAACTGTTTTTT
- | TRBJ1-6 | TRBV7-2 | - | CASSSGSYSPLHF | TGTGCCAGCAGCTCGGGGTCTTATTCACCCCTCCACTTT
TRBD2 | TRBJ2-7 | TRBV28 | - | CVAGGTYEQYF | TGTGTGGCGGGGGGCACCTACGAGCAGTACTTC
TRBD1 | TRBJ2-1 | TRBV6-5 | - | CASRYVDRAPNEQFF | TGTGCCAGCAGATATGTCGACAGGGCCCCTAATGAGCAGTTCTTC
TRBD1 | TRBJ1-3 | TRBV18 | - | CASSPSPDRASRNTIYF | TGTGCCAGCTCACCCTCCCCGGACAGGGCCAGTCGAAACACCATATATTTT
TRBD2 | TRBJ2-7 | TRBV7-8 | - | CASSSGTSGGSNSYEQYF | TGTGCCAGCAGCTCTGGGACTAGCGGGGGAAGCAACTCCTACGAGCAGTACTTC
TRBD1 | TRBJ1-2 | TRBV9 | - | CASSVAPMTGGSYGYTF | TGTGCCAGCAGCGTTGCCCCGATGACAGGGGGTTCCTATGGCTACACCTTC
- | TRBJ1-1 | TRBV7-3 | - | CASSLGTSNTEAFF | TGTGCCAGCAGCTTAGGCACATCGAACACTGAAGCTTTCTTT
- | TRBJ1-2 | TRBV19 | - | CASKENWYGYTF | TGTGCCAGTAAAGAGAATTGGTATGGCTACACCTTC
TRBD2 | TRBJ2-3 | TRBV19 | - | CASSKRGGRTDTQYF | TGTGCCAGTAGCAAGCGGGGGGGCCGCACAGATACGCAGTATTTT
- | TRBJ1-5 | TRBV4-1 | - | CASSQAVDQPQHF | TGCGCCAGCAGCCAAGCCGTAGATCAGCCCCAGCATTTT
- | TRBJ2-6 | TRBV5-1 | once | CASETGSGANVLTF | TGCGCCAGCGAAACAGGGTCTGGGGCCAACGTCCTGACTTTC
- | TRBJ1-5 | TRBV27 | - | CASSSYNQPQHF | TGTGCCAGCAGTTCTTATAATCAGCCCCAGCATTTT